This TCR beta chain originates from a study of OX40 agonist ivuxolimab in advanced cancers. The germline CDR1 and CDR2 sequences are MNHNS and SASEGT. The CDR3 is 13 residues long. V gave up 5 bases and J gave up 2 bases, with 9 bases separating them. Some clones are missing from TCRdb's copy, which holds only in-frame ones; the method was immunoSEQ multiplex PCR. Of tens of thousands of clones listed, around 90% are singletons. The sequencing used CD4+ or CD8+ T cells sorted from blood, collected in a trial of the OX40 agonist ivuxolimab. The TCR was taken from an adult with an advanced solid tumor such as melanoma, head and neck, liver or kidney cancer. The chain is built from TRBV6-1 and TRBJ1-2; D gene uncertain. DNA for the CDR3: TGTGCCAGCAGTACCGACCGCAACTATGGCTACACCTTC. This translates into CASSTDRNYGYTF.